The subject of this entry is one T cell receptor beta chain. This sample was included in a study of cytotoxic CD8 clonotypes in ibrutinib-treated CLL. PBMCs were cryopreserved, and roughly 2 micrograms of genomic DNA from them went into TCR beta libraries. This CDR3 is 13 amino acids long. Trimming removed 10 bases from V and 5 bases from J, with 15 bases in between. Germline lookup yields CDR1 SGHTA and CDR2 FQGNSA. The protocol was immunoSEQ multiplex PCR, while the TCRdb copy is restricted to in-frame clones and leaves out a portion. This sample yields 160,000 or so clones, of which approximately 77% are seen a single time; approximately 2% belongs to the top ten.

The chain employs TRBV7-2 and TRBJ2-1; possibly TRBD2 for D (6 bases). The material was PBMCs, obtained after 12 months of ibrutinib treatment. The TCR sequence derives from a human donor with chronic lymphocytic leukemia. The CDR3 protein is CANEQPGDNEQFF. CDR3 nucleotide sequence: TGTGCCAACGAGCAACCGGGGGACAATGAGCAGTTCTTC.